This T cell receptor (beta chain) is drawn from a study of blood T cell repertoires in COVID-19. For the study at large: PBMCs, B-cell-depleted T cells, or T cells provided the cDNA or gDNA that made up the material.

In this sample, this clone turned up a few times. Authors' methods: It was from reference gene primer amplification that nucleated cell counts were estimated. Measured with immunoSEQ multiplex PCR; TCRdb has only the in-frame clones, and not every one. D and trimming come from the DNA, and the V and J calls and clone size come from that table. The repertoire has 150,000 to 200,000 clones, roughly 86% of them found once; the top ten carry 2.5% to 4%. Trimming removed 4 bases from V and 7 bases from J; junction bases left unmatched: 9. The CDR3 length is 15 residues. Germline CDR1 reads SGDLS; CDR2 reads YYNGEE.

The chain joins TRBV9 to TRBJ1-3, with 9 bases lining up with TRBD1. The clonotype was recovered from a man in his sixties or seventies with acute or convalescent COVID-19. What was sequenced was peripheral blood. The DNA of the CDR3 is TGTGCCAGCAGCTCAGGTGGGACAGGGAGGAACACCATATATTTT. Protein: CASSSGGTGRNTIYF.